Listed here is a single TCR beta chain. Original processing notes: The authors estimated nucleated cell counts from reference gene primer amplification. Using immunoSEQ multiplex PCR, the repertoire was profiled, and TCRdb retains in-frame clones only, with some absent. The V and J calls and clone size were taken over from that table, and D and trimming were inferred from the DNA. The sample holds roughly 200,000 clones, approximately 83% seen once. The data were taken from a study of blood T cell repertoires in COVID-19. On the study more broadly: Samples came from the United States, Italy and Spain, spanning acute and convalescent COVID-19.

The sequence derives from a man aged 50-59 years with active or convalescent COVID-19. Sample: peripheral blood.

The CDR3 here is CASSFDRGLDGYTF. For the CDR3, the DNA is TGCGCCAGCAGTTTCGACAGGGGGCTTGATGGCTACACCTTC. The rearrangement uses TRBV10-2 and TRBJ1-2; 10 nucleotides line up with TRBD1. The CDR3 has 14 residues. V lost 5 bases to trimming and J lost 6 bases; unmatched junction nucleotides: 6. The germline CDR1 and CDR2 sequences are WSHSY and SAAADI.